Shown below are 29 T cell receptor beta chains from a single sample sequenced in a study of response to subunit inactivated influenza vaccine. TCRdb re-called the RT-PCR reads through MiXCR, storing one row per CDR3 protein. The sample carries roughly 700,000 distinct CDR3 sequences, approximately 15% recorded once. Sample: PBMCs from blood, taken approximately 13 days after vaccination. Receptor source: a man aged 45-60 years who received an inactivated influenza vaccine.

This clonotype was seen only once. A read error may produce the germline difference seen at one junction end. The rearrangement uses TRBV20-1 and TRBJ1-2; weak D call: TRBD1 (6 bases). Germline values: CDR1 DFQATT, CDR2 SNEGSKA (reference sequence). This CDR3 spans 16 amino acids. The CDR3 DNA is TGCTGTGCTAGAGCCAACTTGGGGGGGCTCGGTAATGGCTACACCTTC. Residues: CCARANLGGLGNGYTF.

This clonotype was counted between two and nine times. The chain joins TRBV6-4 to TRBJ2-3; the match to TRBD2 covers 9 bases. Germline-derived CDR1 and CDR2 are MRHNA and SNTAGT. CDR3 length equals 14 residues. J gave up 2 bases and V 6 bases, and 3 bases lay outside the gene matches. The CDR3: CASSRTSVTDTQYF. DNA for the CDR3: TGTGCCAGCAGCCGGACTAGCGTCACAGATACGCAGTATTTT.

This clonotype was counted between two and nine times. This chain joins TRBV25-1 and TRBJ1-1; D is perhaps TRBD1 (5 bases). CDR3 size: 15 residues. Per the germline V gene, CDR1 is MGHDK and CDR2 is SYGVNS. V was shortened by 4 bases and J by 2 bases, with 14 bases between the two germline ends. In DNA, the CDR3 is TGTGCCAGCAGTGGGAGGGGCAGTGGAAACACTGAAGCTTTCTTT. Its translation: CASSGRGSGNTEAFF.

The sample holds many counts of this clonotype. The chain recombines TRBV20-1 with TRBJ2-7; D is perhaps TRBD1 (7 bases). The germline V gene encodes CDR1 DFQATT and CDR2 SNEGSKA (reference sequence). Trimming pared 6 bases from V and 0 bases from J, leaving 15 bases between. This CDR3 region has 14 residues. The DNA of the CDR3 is TGCAGTGCAGGCGGGACAGCCAACTCCTACGAGCAGTACTTC. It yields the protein CSAGGTANSYEQYF.

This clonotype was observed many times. The chain's CDR3 is CASSLAPTWTADYGYTF. The CDR3 DNA reads as TGTGCCAGCAGTTTAGCCCCTACTTGGACAGCCGACTATGGCTACACCTTC. The chain couples TRBV12-3 or TRBV12-4 to TRBJ1-2; the D gene is possibly TRBD1 (6 bases). The CDR3 is 17 residues long. The ends were cut back, 0 bases at V and 3 bases at J, with 17 bases in the middle.

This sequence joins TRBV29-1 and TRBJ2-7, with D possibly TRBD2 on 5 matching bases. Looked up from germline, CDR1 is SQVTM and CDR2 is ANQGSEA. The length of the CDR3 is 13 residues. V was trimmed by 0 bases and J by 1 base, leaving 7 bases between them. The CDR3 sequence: CSVEDGGSYEQYF. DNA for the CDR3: TGCAGCGTTGAAGATGGAGGTTCCTACGAGCAGTACTTC.

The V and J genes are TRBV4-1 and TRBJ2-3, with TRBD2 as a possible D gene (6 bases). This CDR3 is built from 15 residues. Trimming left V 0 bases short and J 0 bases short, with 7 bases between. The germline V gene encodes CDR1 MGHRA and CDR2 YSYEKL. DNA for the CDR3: TGCGCCAGCAGCCAAGATCTAGCGAGCACAGATACGCAGTATTTT. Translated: CASSQDLASTDTQYF.

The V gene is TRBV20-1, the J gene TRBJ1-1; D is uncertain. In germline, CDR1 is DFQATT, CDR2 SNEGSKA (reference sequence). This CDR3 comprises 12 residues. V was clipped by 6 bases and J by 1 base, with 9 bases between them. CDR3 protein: CSAVAGNTEAFF. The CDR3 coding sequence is TGCAGTGCCGTGGCGGGGAACACTGAAGCTTTCTTT.

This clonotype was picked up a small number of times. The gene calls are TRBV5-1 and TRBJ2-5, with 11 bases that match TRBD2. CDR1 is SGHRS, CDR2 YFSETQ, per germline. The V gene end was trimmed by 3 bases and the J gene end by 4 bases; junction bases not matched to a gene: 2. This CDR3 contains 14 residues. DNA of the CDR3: TGCGCCAGCAGCTCGGGGACTAGCGGAGAGACCCAGTACTTC. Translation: CASSSGTSGETQYF. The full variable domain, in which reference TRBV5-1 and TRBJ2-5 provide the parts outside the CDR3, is KAGVTQTPRYLIKTRGQQVTLSCSPISGHRSVSWYQQTPGQGLQFLFEYFSETQRNKGNFPGRFSGRQFSNSRSEMNVSTLELGDSALYLCASSSGTSGETQYFGPGTRLLVL.

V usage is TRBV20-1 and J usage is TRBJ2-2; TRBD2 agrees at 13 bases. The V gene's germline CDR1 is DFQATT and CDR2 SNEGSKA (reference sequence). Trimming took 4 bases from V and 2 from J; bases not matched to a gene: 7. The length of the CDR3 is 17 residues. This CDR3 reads CSATPLAGGPNTGELFF. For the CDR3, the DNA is TGCAGTGCTACCCCACTAGCGGGAGGGCCTAACACCGGGGAGCTGTTTTTT.

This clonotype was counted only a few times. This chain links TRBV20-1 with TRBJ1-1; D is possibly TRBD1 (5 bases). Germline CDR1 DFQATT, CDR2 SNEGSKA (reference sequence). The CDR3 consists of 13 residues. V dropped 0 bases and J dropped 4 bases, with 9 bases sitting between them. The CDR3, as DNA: TGCAGTGCTAGAGATAAAAGGGGCACTGAAGCTTTCTTT. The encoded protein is CSARDKRGTEAFF.

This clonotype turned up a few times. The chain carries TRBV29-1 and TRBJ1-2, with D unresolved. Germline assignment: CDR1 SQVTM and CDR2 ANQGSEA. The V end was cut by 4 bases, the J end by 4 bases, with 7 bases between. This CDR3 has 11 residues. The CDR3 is CSVGGAYGYTF. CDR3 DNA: TGCAGCGTTGGTGGAGCCTATGGCTACACCTTC.

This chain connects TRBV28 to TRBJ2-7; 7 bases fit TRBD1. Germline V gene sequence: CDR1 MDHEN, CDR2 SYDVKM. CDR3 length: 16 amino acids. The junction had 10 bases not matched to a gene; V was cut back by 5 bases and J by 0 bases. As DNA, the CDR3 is TGTGCCAGCAGTCGAACTTGGGACAGTAGCTCCTACGAGCAGTACTTC. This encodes CASSRTWDSSSYEQYF. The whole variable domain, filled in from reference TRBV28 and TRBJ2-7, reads DVKVTQSSRYLVKRTGEKVFLECVQDMDHENMFWYRQDPGLGLRLIYFSYDVKMKEKGDIPEGYSVSREKKERFSLILESASTNQTSMYLCASSRTWDSSSYEQYFGPGTRLTVT.

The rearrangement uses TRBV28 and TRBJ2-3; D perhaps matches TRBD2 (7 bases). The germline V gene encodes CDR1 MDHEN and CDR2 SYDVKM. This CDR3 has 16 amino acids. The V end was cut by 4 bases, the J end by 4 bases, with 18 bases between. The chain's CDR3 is CASSSPSGGGADTQYF. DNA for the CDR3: TGTGCCAGCAGTTCGCCTAGCGGAGGGGGGGCAGATACGCAGTATTTT.

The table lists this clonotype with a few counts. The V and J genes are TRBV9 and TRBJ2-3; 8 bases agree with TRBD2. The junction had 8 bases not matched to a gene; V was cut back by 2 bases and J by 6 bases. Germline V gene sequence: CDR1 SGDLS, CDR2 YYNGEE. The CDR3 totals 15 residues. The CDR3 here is CASSVTAGESDTQYF. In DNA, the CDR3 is TGTGCCAGCAGCGTCACAGCGGGAGAGAGTGATACGCAGTATTTT. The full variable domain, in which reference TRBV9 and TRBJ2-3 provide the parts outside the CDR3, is DSGVTQTPKHLITATGQRVTLRCSPRSGDLSVYWYQQSLDQGLQFLIQYYNGEERAKGNILERFSAQQFPDLHSELNLSSLELGDSALYFCASSVTAGESDTQYFGPGTRLTVL.

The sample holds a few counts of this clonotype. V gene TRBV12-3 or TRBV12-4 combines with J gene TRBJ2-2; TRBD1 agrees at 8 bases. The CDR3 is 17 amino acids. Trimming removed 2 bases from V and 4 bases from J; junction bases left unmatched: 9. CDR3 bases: TGTGCCAGCAGTTTAAAGGAGGGCAGGGGGCGCACCGGGGAGCTGTTTTTT. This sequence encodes CASSLKEGRGRTGELFF.

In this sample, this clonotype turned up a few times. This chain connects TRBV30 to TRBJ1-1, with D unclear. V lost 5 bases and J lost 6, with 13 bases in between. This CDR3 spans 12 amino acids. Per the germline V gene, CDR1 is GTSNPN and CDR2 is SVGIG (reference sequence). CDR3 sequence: CAWAGGSSEAFF. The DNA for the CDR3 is TGTGCCTGGGCTGGTGGGTCCTCTGAAGCTTTCTTT. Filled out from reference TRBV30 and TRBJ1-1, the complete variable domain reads SQTIHQWPATLVQPVGSPLSLECTVEGTSNPNLYWYRQAAGRGLQLLFYSVGIGQISSEVPQNLSASRPQDRQFILSSKKLLLSDSGFYLCAWAGGSSEAFFGQGTRLTVV.

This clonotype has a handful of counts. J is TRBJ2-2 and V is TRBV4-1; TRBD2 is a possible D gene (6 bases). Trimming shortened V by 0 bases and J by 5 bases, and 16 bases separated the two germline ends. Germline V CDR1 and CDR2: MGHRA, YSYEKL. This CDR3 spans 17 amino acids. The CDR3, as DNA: TGCGCCAGCAGCCAAGATTCCCAAGGGACTTATACCGGGGAGCTGTTTTTT. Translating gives CASSQDSQGTYTGELFF.

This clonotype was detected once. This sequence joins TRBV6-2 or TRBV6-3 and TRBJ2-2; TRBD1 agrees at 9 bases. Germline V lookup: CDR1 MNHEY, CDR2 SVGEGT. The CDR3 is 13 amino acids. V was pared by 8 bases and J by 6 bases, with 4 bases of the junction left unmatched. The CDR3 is CASRDRAPGELFF. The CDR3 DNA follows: TGTGCCAGCCGGGACAGGGCTCCCGGGGAGCTGTTTTTT.

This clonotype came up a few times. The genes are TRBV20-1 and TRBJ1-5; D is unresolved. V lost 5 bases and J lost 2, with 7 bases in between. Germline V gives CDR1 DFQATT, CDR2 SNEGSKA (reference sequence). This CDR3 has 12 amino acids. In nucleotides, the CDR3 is TGCAGTGCTCCCCACGGCAATCAGCCCCAGCATTTT. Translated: CSAPHGNQPQHF.

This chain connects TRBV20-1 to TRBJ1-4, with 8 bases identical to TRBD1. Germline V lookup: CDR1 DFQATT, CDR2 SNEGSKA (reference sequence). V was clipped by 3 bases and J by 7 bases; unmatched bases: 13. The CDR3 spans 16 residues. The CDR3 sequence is CSASPDRVRRVEKLFF. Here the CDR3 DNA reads TGCAGTGCTAGCCCGGACAGGGTTAGGAGGGTTGAAAAACTGTTTTTT.

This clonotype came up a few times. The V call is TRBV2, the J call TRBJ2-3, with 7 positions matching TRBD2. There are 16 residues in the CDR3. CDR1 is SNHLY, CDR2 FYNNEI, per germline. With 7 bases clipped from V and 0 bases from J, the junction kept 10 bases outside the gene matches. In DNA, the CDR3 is TGTGCCAGCACCCGACCTACGGGAGGAAGCACAGATACGCAGTATTTT. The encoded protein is CASTRPTGGSTDTQYF.

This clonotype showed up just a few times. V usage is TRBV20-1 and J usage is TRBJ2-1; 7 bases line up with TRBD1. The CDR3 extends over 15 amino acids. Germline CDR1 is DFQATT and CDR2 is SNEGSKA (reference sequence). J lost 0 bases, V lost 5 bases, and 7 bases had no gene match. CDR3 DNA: TGCAGTGCTGGGGAGACAGGGAGCTCCTACAATGAGCAGTTCTTC. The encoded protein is CSAGETGSSYNEQFF.

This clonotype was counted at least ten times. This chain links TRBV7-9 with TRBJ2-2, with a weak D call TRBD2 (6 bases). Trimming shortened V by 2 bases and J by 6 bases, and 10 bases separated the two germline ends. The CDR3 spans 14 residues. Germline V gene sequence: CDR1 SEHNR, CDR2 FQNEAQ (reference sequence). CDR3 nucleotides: TGTGCCAGCAGCTTATCGGGGGACGCCGGGGAGCTGTTTTTT. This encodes CASSLSGDAGELFF.

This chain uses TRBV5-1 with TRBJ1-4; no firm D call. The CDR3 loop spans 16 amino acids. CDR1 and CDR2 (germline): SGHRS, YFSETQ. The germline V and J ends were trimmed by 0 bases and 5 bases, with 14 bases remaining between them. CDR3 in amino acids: CASSLALWGTNEKLFF. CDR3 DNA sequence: TGCGCCAGCAGCTTGGCCTTATGGGGTACCAATGAAAAACTGTTTTTT.

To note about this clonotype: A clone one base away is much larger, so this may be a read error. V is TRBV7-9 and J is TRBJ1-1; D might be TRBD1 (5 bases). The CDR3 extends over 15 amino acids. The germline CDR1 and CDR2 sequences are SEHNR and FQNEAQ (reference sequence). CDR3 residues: CVSSLISGVQLEAFF. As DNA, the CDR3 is TGTGTCAGCAGCTTAATTTCGGGGGTCCAACTTGAAGCTTTCTTT. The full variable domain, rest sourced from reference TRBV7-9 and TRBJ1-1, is DTGVSQNPRHKITKRGQNVTFRCDPISEHNRLYWYRQTLGQGPEFLTYFQNEAQLEKSRLLSDRFSAERPKGSFSTLEIQRTEQGDSAMYLCVSSLISGVQLEAFFGQGTRLTVV.

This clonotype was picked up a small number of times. DNA for the CDR3: TGTGCCAGCAGTTTACGGGGGCTTGGCACAGATACGCAGTATTTT. Its translation is CASSLRGLGTDTQYF. The chain carries TRBV12-3 or TRBV12-4 and TRBJ2-3; D may be TRBD1 or TRBD2 (6 bases each). V was cut by 2 bases and J by 1 base, with 10 bases left in between. The CDR3 is 15 amino acids.

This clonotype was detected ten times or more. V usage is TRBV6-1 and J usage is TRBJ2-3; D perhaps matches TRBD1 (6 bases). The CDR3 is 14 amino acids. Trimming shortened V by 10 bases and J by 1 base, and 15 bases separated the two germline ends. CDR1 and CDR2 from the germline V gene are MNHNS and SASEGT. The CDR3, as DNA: TGTGCCACCTGTCCATCAGGGGGCACAGATACGCAGTATTTT. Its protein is CATCPSGGTDTQYF.

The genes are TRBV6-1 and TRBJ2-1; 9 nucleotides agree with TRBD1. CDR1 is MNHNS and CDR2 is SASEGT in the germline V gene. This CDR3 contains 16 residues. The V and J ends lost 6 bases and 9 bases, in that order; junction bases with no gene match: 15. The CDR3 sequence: CASSARTGVISGEQFF. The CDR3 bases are TGTGCCAGCAGCGCTCGGACAGGGGTGATCTCTGGTGAGCAGTTCTTC.